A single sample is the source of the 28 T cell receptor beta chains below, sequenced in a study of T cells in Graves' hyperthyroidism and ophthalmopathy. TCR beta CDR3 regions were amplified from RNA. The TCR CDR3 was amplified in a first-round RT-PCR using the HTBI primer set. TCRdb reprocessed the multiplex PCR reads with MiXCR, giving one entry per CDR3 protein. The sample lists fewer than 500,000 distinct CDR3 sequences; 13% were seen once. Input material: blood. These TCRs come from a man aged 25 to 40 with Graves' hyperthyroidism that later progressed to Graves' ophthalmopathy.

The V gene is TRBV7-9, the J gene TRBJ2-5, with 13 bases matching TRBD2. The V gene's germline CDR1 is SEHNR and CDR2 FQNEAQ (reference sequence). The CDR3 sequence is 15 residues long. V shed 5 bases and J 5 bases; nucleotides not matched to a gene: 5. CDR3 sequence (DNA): TGTGCCAGCAGCAAGACTAGCGGGGGGTGGGAGACCCAGTACTTC. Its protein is CASSKTSGGWETQYF.

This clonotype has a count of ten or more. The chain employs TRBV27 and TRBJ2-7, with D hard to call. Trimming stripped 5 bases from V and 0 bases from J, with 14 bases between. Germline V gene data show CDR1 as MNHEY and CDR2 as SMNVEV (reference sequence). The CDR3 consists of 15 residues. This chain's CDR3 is CASSPGRTSSYEQYF. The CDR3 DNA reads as TGTGCCAGCAGTCCCGGACGGACCAGCTCCTACGAGCAGTACTTC.

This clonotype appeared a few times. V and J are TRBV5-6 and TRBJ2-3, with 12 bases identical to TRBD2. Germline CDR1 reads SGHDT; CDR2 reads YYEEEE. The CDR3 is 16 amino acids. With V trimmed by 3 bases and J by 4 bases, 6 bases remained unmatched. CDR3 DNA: TGTGCCAGCAGCTGGGGGACTAGCGGGCGCGCAGATACGCAGTATTTT. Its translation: CASSWGTSGRADTQYF.

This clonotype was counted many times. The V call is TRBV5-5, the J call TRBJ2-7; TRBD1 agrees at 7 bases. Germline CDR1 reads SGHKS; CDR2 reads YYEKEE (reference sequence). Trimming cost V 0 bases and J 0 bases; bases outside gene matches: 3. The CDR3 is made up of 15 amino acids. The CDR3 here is CASSLGDRPSYEQYF. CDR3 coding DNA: TGTGCCAGCAGCTTGGGGGACAGACCCTCCTACGAGCAGTACTTC.

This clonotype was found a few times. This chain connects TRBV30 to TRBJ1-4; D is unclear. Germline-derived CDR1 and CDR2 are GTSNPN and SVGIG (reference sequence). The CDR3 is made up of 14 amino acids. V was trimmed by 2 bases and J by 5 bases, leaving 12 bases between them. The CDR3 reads CAWSMGSGNEKLFF. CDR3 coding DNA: TGTGCCTGGAGTATGGGCAGCGGGAATGAAAAACTGTTTTTT.

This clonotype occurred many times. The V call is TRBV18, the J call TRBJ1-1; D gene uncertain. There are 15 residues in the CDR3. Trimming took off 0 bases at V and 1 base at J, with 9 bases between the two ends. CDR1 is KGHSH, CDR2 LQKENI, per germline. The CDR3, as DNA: TGTGCCAGCTCACCACCGAGTTACCAGAACACTGAAGCTTTCTTT. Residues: CASSPPSYQNTEAFF.

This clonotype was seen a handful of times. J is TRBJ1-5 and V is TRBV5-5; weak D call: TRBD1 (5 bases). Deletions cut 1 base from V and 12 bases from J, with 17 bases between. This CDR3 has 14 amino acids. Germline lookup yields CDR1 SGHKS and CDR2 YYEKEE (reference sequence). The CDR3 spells CASSLRDRDGLQHF. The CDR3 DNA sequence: TGTGCCAGCAGCTTGAGGGACCGGGATGGTCTCCAGCATTTT.

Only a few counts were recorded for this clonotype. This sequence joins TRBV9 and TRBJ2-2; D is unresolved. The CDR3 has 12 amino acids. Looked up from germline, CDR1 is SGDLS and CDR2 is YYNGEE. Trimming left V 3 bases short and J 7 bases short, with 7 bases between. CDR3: CASSGGGGELFF. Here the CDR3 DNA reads TGTGCCAGCAGCGGGGGTGGCGGGGAGCTGTTTTTT.

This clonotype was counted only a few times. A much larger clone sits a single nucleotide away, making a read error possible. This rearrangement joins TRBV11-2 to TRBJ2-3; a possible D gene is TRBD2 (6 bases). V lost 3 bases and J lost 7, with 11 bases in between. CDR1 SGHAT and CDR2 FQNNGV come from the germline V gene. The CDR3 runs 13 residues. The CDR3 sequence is CASSLEGPNTQYF. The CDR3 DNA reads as TGTGCCAGCAGCTTGGAGGGCCCAAATACGCAGTATTTT.

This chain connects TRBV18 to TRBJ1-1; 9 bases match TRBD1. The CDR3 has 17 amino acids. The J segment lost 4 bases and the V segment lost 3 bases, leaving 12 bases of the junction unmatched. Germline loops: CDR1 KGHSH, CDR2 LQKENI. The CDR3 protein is CASSPSLTGGAGTEAFF. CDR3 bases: TGTGCCAGCTCACCTAGTCTTACAGGGGGCGCCGGCACTGAAGCTTTCTTT.

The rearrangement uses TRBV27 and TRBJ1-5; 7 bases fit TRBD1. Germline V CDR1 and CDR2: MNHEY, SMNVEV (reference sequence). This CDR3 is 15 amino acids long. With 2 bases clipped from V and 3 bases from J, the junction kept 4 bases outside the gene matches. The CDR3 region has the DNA TGTGCCAGCAGTTTAGGCAGGGGGGTCAATCAGCCCCAGCATTTT. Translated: CASSLGRGVNQPQHF.

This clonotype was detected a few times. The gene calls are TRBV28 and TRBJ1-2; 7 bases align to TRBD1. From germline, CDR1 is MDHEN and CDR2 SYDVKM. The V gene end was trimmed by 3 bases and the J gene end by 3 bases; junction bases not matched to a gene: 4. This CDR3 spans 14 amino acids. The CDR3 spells CASSFDRADYGYTF. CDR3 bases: TGTGCCAGCAGTTTCGACAGGGCGGACTATGGCTACACCTTC.

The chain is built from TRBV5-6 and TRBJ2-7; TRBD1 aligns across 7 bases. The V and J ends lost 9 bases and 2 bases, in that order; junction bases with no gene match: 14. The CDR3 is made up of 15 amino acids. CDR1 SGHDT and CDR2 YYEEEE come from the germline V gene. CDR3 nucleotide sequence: TGTGCCACCCACGTCGTAGGACAGGACCCCTACGAGCAGTACTTC. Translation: CATHVVGQDPYEQYF. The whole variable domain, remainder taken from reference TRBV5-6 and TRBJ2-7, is DAGVTQSPTHLIKTRGQQVTLRCSPKSGHDTVSWYQQALGQGPQFIFQYYEEEERQRGNFPDRFSGHQFPNYSSELNVNALLLGDSALYLCATHVVGQDPYEQYFGPGTRLTVT.

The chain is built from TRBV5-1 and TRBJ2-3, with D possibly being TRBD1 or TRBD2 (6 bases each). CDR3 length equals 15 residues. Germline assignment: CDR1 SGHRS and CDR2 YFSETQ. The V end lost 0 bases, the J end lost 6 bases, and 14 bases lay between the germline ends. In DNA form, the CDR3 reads TGCGCCAGCAGCTTGGCGGGGGCCGCTGGGGATACGCAGTATTTT. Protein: CASSLAGAAGDTQYF.

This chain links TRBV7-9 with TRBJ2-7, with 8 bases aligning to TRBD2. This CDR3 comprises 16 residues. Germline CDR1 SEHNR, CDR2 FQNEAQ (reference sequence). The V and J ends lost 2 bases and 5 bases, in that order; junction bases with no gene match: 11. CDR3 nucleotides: TGTGCCAGCAGCTTAATGCGGGGGGCCTTGGCCCACGAGCAGTACTTC. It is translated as CASSLMRGALAHEQYF.

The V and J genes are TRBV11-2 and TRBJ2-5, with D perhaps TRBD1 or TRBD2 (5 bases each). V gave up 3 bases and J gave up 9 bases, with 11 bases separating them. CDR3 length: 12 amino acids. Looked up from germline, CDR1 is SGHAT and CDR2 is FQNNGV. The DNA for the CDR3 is TGTGCCAGCAGCTTGTGGGACGAGGCCCAGTACTTC. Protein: CASSLWDEAQYF. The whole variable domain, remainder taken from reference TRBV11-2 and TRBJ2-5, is EAGVAQSPRYKIIEKRQSVAFWCNPISGHATLYWYQQILGQGPKLLIQFQNNGVVDDSQLPKDRFSAERLKGVDSTLKIQPAKLEDSAVYLCASSLWDEAQYFGPGTRLLVL.

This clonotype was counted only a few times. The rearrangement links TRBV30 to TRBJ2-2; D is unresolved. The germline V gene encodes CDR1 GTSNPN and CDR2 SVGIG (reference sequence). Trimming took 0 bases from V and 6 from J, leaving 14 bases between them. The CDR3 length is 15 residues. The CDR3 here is CAWSVQLGLAGELFF. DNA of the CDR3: TGTGCCTGGAGTGTACAGCTCGGGTTGGCCGGGGAGCTGTTTTTT.

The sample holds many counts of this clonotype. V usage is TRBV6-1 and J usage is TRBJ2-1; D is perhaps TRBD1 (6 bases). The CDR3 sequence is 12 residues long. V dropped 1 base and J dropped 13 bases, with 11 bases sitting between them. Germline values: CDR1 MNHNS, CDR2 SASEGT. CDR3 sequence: CASSEVTGFQFF. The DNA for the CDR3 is TGTGCCAGCAGTGAAGTTACAGGGTTTCAGTTCTTC.

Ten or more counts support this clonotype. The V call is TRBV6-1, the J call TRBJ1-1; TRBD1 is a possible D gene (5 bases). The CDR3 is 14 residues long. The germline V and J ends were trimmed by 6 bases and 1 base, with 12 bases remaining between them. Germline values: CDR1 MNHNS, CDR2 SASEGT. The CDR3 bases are TGTGCCAGCAGCCGGGGACCGGCGAACACTGAAGCTTTCTTT. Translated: CASSRGPANTEAFF.

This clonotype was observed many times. CDR3 DNA: TGTGCCAGCAGTTACCTAGGGACAGGGAGAACAGATACGCAGTATTTT. Its translation is CASSYLGTGRTDTQYF. This chain links TRBV6-5 with TRBJ2-3; 9 nucleotides align to TRBD1. V trimming: 2 bases; J trimming: 3 bases; junction bases outside the gene matches: 6. Germline loops: CDR1 MNHEY, CDR2 SVGAGI. The CDR3 sequence is 16 residues long.

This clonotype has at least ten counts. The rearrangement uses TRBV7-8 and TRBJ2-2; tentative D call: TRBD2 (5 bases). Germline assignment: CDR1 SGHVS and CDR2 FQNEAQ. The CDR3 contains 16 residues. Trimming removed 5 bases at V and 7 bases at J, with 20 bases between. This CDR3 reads CASSTKETTRDGELFF. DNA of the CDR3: TGTGCCAGCAGCACCAAGGAGACAACGAGGGACGGGGAGCTGTTTTTT.

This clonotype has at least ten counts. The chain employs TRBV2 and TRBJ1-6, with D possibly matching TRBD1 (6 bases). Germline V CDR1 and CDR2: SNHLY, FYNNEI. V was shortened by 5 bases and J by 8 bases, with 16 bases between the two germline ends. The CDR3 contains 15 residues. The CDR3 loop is CASSSLWGADSPLHF. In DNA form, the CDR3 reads TGTGCCAGCAGTTCCCTTTGGGGGGCTGATTCACCCCTCCACTTT.

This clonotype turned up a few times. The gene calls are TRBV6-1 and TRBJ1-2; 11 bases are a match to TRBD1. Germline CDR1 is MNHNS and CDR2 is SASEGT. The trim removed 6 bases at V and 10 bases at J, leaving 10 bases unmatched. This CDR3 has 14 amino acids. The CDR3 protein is CASRGTGGRGYYTF. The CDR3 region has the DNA TGTGCCAGCAGGGGGACAGGGGGACGAGGGTACTACACCTTC.

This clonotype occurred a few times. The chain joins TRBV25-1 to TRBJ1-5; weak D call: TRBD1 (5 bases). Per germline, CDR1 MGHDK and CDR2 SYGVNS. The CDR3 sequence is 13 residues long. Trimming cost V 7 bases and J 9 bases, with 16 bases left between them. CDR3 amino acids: CASTAGGLLPQHF. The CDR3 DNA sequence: TGTGCCAGCACCGCCGGGGGTTTGCTGCCCCAGCATTTT.

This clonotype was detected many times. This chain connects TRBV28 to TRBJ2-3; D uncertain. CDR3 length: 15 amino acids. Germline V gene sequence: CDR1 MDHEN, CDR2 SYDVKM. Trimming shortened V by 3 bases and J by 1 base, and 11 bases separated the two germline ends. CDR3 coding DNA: TGTGCCAGCAGTTTCGCCCGGGCTGGCACAGATACGCAGTATTTT. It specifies CASSFARAGTDTQYF.

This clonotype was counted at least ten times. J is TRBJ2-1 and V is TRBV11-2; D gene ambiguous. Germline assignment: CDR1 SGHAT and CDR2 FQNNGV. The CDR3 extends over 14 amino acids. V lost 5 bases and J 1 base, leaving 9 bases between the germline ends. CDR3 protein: CASSDVTSYNEQFF. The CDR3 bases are TGTGCCAGCAGCGATGTTACGTCCTACAATGAGCAGTTCTTC. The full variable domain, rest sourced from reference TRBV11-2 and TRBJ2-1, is EAGVAQSPRYKIIEKRQSVAFWCNPISGHATLYWYQQILGQGPKLLIQFQNNGVVDDSQLPKDRFSAERLKGVDSTLKIQPAKLEDSAVYLCASSDVTSYNEQFFGPGTRLTVL.

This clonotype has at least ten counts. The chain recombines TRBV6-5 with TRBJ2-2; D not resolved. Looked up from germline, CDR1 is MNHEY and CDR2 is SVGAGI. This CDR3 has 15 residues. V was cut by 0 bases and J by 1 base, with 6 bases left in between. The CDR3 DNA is TGTGCCAGCAGTTACTCGAAAGGGAACACCGGGGAGCTGTTTTTT. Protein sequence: CASSYSKGNTGELFF.

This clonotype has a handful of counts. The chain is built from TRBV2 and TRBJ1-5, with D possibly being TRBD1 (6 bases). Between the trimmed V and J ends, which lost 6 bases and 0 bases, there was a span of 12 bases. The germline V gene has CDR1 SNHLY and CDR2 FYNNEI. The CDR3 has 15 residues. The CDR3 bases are TGTGCCAGCAGCTCGGACAGTCGTAGCAATCAGCCCCAGCATTTT. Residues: CASSSDSRSNQPQHF. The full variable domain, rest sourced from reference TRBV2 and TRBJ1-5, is EPEVTQTPSHQVTQMGQEVILRCVPISNHLYFYWYRQILGQKVEFLVSFYNNEISEKSEIFDDQFSVERPDGSNFTLKIRSTKLEDSAMYFCASSSDSRSNQPQHFGDGTRLSIL.